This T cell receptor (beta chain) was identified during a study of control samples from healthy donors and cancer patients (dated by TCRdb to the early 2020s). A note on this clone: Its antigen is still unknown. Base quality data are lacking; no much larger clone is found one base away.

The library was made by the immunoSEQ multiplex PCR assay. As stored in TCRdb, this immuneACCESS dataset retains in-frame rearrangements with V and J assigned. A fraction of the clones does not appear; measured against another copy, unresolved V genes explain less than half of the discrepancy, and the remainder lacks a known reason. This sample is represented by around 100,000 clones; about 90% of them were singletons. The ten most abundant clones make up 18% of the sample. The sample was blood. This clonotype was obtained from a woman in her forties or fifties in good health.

The nucleotide sequence is TGCAGTGCTAGTTCCTTGAGCGGGGGTCGACTGGATACGCAGTATTTT. It codes for CSASSLSGGRLDTQYF. Recombination joined TRBV20-1 with TRBJ2-3; 8 middle bases align to TRBD2. Measured from the cysteine to the phenylalanine, the CDR3 is 16 residues long. Just CDR3 DNA is preserved here, 48 bases in frame from base 1. The germline V gene (reference sequence) specifies DFQATT as CDR1 and SNEGSKA as CDR2. For this chain, trimming is 3 bases at the V end and 6 bases at the J end, and the number of junction bases without a gene match is 14.